Included here is one T cell receptor beta chain sequence, with context. Method: immunoSEQ multiplex PCR; TCRdb's copy keeps in-frame clones and lacks some. The sample yields about 80,000 clones, 75% to 85% seen once. There are 14 residues in the CDR3. V was clipped by 8 bases and J by 0 bases, with 14 bases between them. Germline V CDR1 and CDR2: MNHEY, SVGAGI. This record belongs to a study of blood T cell repertoires in COVID-19. Across the whole study: The samples span acute and convalescent COVID-19 from the United States, Italy and Spain.

The TCR originated in a man aged 55 to 70 with COVID-19, enrolled during active disease. Sequencing was done on a sample of peripheral blood. This rearrangement joins TRBV6-5 to TRBJ2-7; a possible D gene is TRBD2 (5 bases). The CDR3 is CASQIEGTSYEQYF. The DNA of the CDR3 is TGTGCCAGCCAGATTGAGGGTACCTCCTACGAGCAGTACTTC.